The subject of this entry is one T cell receptor (beta chain). This entry belongs to a study of response to subunit inactivated influenza vaccine. Each CDR3 protein is one row after TCRdb ran MiXCR on the RT-PCR reads. Among about 800,000 distinct CDR3 sequences listed, 21% were seen once. Sample: PBMCs from blood, taken roughly 5 days after vaccination. The receptor comes from a man aged 50 to 59 who received an inactivated influenza vaccine.

The CDR3 protein is CASSLAPGVGTSGYEQYF. The CDR3 region has the DNA TGCGCCAGCAGCTTGGCCCCTGGTGTAGGGACTAGCGGCTACGAGCAGTACTTC. V is TRBV5-1 and J is TRBJ2-7; 11 bases align to TRBD2. V lost 0 bases and J lost 3; bases outside the gene matches: 11. Germline CDR1 SGHRS, CDR2 YFSETQ. The CDR3 consists of 18 residues.